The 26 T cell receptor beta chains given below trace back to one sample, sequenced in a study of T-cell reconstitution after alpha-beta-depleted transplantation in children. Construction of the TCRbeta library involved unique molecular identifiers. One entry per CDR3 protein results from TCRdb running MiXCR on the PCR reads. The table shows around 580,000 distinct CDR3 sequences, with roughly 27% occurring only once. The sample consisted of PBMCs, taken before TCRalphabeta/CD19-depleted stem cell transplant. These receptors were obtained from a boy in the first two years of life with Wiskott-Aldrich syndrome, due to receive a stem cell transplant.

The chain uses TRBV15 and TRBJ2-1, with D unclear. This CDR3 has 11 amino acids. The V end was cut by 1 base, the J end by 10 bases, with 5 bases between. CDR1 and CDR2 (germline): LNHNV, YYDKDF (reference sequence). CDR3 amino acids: CATSRATEQFF. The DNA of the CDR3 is TGTGCCACCAGCAGAGCAACGGAGCAGTTCTTC.

CDR3 sequence (DNA): TGTGCCAGCAGCTACCGGACGGTCTGGAACACTGAAGCTTTCTTT. Its protein is CASSYRTVWNTEAFF. V usage is TRBV7-2 and J usage is TRBJ1-1; D call uncertain. Germline V gene lookup returns CDR1 SGHTA and CDR2 FQGNSA. With 4 bases removed from V and 1 base from J, the gap between germline ends came to 13 bases. The CDR3 has 15 amino acids.

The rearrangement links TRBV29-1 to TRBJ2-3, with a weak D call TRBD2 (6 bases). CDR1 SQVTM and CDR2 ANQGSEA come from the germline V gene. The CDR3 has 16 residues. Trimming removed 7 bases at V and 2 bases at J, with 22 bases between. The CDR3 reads CSALGGPGMYTDTQYF. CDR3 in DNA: TGCAGCGCCCTTGGAGGGCCCGGAATGTACACAGATACGCAGTATTTT.

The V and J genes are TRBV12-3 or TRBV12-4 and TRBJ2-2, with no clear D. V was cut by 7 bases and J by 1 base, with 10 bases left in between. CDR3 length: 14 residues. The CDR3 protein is CASTQRQNTGELFF. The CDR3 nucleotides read TGTGCCAGCACCCAGAGGCAGAACACCGGGGAGCTGTTTTTT.

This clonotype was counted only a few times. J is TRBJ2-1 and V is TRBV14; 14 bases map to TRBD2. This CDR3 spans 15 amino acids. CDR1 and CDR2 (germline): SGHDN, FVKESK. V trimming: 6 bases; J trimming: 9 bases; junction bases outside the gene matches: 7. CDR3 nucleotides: TGTGCCAGCAGGTCGGGGACTAGCGGGAGCCCTGAGCAGTTCTTC. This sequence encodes CASRSGTSGSPEQFF.

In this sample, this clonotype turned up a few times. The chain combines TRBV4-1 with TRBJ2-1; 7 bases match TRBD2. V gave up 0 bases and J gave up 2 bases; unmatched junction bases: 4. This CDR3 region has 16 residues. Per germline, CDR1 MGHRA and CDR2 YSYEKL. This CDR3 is CASSQEREGAYNEQFF. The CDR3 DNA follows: TGCGCCAGCAGCCAAGAAAGGGAGGGAGCCTACAATGAGCAGTTCTTC.

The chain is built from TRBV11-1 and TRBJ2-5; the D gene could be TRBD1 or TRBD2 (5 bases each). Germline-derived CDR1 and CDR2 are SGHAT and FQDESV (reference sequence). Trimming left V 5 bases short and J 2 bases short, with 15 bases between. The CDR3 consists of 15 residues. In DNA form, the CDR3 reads TGTGCCAGCAGCGGGGACGTTCAGTTACAAGAGACCCAGTACTTC. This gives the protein CASSGDVQLQETQYF.

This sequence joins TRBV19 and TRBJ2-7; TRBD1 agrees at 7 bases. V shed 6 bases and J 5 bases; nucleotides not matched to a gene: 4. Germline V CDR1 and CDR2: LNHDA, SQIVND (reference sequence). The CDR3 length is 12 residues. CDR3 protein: CASRSRGNEQYF. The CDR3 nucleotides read TGTGCCAGTAGATCCAGGGGGAACGAGCAGTACTTC.

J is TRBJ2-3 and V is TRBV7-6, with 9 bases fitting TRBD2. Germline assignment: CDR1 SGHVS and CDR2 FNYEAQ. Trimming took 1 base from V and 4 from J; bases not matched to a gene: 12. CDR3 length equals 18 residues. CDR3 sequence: CASSLGAGGGFRPDTQYF. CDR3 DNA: TGTGCCAGCAGCTTAGGAGCGGGAGGAGGTTTCCGACCAGATACGCAGTATTTT.

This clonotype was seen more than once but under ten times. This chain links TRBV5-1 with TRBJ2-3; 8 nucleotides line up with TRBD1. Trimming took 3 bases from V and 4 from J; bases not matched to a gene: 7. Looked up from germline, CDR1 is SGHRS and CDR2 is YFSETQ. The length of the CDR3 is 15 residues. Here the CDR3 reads CASSSGQGWADTQYF. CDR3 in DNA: TGCGCCAGCAGCTCCGGACAGGGCTGGGCAGATACGCAGTATTTT.

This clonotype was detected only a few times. The CDR3 bases are TGTGCCAGCAGTCTCAGACAGAAATTCTACGAGCAGTACTTC. This sequence encodes CASSLRQKFYEQYF. The chain employs TRBV12-3 or TRBV12-4 and TRBJ2-7; weak D call: TRBD1 (5 bases). The CDR3 length is 14 residues. V dropped 5 bases and J dropped 3 bases, with 14 bases sitting between them.

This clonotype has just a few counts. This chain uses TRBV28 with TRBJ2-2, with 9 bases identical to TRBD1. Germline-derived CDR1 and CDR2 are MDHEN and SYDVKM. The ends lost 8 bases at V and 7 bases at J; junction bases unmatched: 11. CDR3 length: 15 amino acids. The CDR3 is CASRPDRGYVGELFF. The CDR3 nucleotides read TGTGCCAGCCGCCCGGACAGGGGATACGTCGGGGAGCTGTTTTTT.

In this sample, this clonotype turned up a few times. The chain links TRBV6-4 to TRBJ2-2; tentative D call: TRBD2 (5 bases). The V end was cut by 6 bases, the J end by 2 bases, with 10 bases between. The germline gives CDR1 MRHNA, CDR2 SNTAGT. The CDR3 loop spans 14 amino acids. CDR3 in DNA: TGTGCCAGCAGAGGACTCGATAACACCGGGGAGCTGTTTTTT. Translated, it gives CASRGLDNTGELFF.

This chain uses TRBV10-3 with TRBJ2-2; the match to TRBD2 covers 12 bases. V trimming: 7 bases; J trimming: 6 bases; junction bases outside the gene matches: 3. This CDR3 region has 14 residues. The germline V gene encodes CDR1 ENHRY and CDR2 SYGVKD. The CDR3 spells CAINRLAGAGELFF. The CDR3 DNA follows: TGTGCCATCAACCGACTAGCGGGAGCCGGGGAGCTGTTTTTT.

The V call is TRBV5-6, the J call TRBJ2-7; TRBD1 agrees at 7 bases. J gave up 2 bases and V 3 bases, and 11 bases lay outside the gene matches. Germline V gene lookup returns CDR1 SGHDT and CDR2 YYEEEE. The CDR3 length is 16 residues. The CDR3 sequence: CASSSYRGSPAYEQYF. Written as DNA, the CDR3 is TGTGCCAGCAGCTCGTACAGGGGCTCTCCAGCCTACGAGCAGTACTTC.

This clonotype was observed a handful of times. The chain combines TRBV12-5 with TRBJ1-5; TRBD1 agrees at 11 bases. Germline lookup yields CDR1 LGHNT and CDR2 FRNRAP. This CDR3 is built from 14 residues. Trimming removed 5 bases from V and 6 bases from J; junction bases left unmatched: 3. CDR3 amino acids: CASGIGQGAQPQHF. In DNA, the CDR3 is TGTGCTAGTGGTATCGGACAGGGGGCTCAGCCCCAGCATTTT.

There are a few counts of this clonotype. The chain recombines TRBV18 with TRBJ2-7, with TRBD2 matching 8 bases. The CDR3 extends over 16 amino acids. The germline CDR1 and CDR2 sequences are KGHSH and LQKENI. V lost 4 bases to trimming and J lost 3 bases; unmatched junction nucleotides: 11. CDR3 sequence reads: CASSQKKSGRDYEQYF. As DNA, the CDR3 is TGTGCCAGCTCACAGAAAAAAAGCGGGAGAGACTACGAGCAGTACTTC.

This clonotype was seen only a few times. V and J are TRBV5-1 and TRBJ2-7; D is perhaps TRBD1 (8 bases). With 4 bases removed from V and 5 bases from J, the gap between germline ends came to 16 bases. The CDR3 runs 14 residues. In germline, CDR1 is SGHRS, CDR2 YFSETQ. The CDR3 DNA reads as TGCGCCAGCAGCGTTACAGGGGGGGCCGACGAGCAGTACTTC. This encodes CASSVTGGADEQYF.

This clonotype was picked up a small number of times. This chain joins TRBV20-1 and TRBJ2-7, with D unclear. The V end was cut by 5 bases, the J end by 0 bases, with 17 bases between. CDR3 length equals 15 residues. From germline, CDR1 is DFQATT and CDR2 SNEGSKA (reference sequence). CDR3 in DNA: TGCAGTGCTCTCCGGCGAGTCAGGAGCTCCTACGAGCAGTACTTC. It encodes CSALRRVRSSYEQYF.

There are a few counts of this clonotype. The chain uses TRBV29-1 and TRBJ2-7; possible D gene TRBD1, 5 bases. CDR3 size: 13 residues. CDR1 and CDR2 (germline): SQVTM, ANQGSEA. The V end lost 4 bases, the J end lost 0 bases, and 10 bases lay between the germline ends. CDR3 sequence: CSVAHRSSYEQYF. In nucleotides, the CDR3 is TGCAGCGTTGCCCACAGGAGCTCCTACGAGCAGTACTTC.

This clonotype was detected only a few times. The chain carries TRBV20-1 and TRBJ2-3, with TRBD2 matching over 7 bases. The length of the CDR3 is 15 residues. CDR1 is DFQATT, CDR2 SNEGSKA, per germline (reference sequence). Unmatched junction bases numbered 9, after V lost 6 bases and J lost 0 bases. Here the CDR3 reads CSADWGRVSTDTQYF. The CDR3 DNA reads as TGCAGTGCCGATTGGGGGAGGGTTAGCACAGATACGCAGTATTTT.

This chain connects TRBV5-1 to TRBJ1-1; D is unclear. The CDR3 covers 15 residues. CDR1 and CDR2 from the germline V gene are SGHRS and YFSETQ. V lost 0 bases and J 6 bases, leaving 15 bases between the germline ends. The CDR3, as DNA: TGCGCCAGCAGCTTGGACATCCCGGGAGTGGCTGAAGCTTTCTTT. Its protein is CASSLDIPGVAEAFF.

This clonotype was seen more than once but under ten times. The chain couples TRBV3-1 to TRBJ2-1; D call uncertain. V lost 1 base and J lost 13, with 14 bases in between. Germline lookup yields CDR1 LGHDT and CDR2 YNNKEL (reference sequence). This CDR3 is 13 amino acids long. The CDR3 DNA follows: TGTGCCAGCAGCCAAGGTCCTGGGTCTAGACAGTTCTTC. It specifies CASSQGPGSRQFF.

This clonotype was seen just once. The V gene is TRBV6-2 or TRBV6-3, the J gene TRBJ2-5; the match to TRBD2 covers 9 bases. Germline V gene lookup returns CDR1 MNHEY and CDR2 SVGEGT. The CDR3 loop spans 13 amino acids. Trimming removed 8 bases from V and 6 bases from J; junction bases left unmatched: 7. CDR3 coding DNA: TGTGCCAGCGGTAGGACTAGCGTAAAGACCCAGTACTTC. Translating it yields CASGRTSVKTQYF.

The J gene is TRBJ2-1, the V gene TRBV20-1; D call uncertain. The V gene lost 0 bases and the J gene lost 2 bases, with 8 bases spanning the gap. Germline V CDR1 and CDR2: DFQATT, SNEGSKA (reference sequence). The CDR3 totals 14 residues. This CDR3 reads CSARDGNTYNEQFF. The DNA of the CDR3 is TGCAGTGCTAGAGATGGGAATACCTACAATGAGCAGTTCTTC.

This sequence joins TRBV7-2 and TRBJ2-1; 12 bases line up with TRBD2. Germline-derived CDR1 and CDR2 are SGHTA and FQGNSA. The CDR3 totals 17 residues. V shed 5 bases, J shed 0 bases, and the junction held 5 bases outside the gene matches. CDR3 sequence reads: CASSLTSGRGSYNEQFF. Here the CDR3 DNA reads TGTGCCAGCAGCCTGACTAGCGGGAGAGGCTCCTACAATGAGCAGTTCTTC.